This T cell receptor (beta chain) originates from a study of blood T cell repertoires in COVID-19. The protocol was immunoSEQ multiplex PCR, while the TCRdb copy is restricted to in-frame clones and leaves out a portion. The sample includes about 59,000 clones, 70% to 85% of them seen just once. Germline loops: CDR1 WSHSY, CDR2 SAAADI. The V gene end was trimmed by 6 bases and the J gene end by 1 base; junction bases not matched to a gene: 10. The CDR3 is made up of 17 amino acids. This receptor was taken from a man aged 55-75 years with acute or convalescent COVID-19. Sequencing was performed on peripheral blood. V and J are TRBV10-2 and TRBJ2-3, with 10 positions matching TRBD2. The CDR3 DNA sequence: TGCGCCAGCAGGAGAGGGCTAGCGGGAGAGGGCACAGATACGCAGTATTTT. Translated: CASRRGLAGEGTDTQYF.